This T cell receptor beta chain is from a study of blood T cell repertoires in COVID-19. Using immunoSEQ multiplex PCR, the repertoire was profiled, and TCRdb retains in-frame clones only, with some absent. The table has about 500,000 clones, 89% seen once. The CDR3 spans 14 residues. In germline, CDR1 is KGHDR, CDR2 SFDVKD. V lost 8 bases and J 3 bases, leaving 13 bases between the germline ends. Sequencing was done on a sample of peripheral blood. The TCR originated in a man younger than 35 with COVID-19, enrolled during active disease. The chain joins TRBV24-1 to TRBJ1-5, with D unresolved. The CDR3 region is CATTSVFLNQPQHF. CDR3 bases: TGTGCCACCACTTCGGTCTTCCTCAATCAGCCCCAGCATTTT.